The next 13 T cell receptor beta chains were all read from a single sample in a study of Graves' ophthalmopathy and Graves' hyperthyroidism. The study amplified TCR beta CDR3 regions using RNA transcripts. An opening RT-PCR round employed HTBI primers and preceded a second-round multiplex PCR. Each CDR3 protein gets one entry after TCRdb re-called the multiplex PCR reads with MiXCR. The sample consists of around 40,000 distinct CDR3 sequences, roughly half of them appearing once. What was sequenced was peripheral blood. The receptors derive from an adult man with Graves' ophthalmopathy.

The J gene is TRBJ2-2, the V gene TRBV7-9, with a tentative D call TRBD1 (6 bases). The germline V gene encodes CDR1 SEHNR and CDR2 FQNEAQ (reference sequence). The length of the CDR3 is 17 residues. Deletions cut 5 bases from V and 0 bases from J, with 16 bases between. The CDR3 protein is CASSSRGQPPNTGELFF. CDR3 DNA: TGTGCCAGCAGCAGCAGGGGACAACCTCCGAACACCGGGGAGCTGTTTTTT.

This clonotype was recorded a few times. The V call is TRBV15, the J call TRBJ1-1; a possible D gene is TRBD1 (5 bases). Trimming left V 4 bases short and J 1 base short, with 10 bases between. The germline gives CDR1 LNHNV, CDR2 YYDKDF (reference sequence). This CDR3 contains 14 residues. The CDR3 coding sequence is TGTGCCACCAGCATCAGGGTCGGGAACACTGAAGCTTTCTTT. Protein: CATSIRVGNTEAFF. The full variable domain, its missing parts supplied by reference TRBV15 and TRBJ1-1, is DAMVIQNPRYQVTQFGKPVTLSCSQTLNHNVMYWYQQKSSQAPKLLFHYYDKDFNNEADTPDNFQSRRPNTSFCFLDIRSPGLGDTAMYLCATSIRVGNTEAFFGQGTRLTVV.

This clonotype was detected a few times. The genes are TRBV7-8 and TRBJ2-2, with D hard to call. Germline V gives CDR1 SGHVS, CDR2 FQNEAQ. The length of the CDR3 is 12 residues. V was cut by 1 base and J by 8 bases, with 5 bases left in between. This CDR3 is CASSLGVGELFF. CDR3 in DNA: TGTGCCAGCAGCTTAGGGGTTGGGGAGCTGTTTTTT.

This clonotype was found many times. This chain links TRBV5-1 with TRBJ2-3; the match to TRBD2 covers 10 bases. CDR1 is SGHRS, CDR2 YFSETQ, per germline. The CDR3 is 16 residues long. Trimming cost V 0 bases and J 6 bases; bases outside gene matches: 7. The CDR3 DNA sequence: TGCGCCAGCAGCTTGGACAGCGGGAGGGCCTGGGATACGCAGTATTTT. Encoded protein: CASSLDSGRAWDTQYF.

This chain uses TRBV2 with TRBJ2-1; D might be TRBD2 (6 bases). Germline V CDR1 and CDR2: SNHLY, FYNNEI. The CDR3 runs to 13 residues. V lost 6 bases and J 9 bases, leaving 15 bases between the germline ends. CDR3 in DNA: TGTGCCAGCAGGAAACACCAAGCGGGTGAGCAGTTCTTC. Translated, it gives CASRKHQAGEQFF.

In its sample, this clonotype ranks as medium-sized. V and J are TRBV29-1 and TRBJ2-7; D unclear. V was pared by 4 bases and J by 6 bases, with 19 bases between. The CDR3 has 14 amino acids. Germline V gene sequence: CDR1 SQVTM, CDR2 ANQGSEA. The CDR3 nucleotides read TGCAGCGTTGGATTTACCGCGGAGCCAAGCGAGCAGTACTTC. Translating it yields CSVGFTAEPSEQYF.

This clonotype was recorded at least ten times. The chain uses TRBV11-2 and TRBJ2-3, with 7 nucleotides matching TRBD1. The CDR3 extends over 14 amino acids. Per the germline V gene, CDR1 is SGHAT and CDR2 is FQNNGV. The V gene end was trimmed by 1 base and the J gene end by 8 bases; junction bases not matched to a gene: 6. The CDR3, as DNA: TGTGCCAGCAGCTTAGGTGGGACAGCGCGTACGCAGTATTTT. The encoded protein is CASSLGGTARTQYF.

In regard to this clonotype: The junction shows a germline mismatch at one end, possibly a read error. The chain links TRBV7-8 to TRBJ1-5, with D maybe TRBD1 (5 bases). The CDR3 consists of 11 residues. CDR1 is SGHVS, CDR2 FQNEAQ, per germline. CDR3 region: CASSQGQPQHF. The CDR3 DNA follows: TGCGCCAGCAGCCAGGGACAGCCCCAGCATTTT.

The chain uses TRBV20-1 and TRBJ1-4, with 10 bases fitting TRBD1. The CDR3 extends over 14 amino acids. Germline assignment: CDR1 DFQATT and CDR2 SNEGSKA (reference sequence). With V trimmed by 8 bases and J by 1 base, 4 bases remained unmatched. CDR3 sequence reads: CSTGQGGTNEKLFF. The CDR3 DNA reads TGCAGTACCGGACAGGGGGGAACTAATGAAAAACTGTTTTTT.

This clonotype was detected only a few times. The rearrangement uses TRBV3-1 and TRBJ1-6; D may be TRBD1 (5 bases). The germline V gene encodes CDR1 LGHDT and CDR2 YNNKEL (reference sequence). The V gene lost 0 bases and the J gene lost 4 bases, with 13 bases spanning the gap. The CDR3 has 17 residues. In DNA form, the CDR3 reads TGTGCCAGCAGCCAAGATGTTGGGGGAGGGTATAATTCACCCCTCCACTTT. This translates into CASSQDVGGGYNSPLHF.

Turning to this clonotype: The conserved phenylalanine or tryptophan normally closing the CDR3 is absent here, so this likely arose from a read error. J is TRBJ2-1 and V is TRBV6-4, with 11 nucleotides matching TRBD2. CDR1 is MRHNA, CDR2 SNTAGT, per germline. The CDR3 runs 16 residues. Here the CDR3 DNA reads TGTGCCAGCAGTGCCCTAGCGGGGGGCTCCTACAAGGAGCAGTTCTGC. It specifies CASSALAGGSYKEQFC.

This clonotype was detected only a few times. The CDR3 here is CSAIPLSGGLNTGELFF. The CDR3 coding sequence is TGCAGTGCTATTCCGTTGTCGGGAGGGCTCAACACCGGGGAGCTGTTTTTT. V and J are TRBV20-1 and TRBJ2-2; the match to TRBD2 covers 8 bases. Germline V gene sequence: CDR1 DFQATT, CDR2 SNEGSKA (reference sequence). The junction had 12 bases not matched to a gene; V was cut back by 4 bases and J by 2 bases. This CDR3 contains 17 residues.

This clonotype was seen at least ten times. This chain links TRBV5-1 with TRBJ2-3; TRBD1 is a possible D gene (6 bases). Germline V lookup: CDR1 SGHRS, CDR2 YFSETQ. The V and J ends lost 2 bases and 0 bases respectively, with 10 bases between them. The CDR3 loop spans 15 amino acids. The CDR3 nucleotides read TGCGCCAGCAGCTTTGTGGGGGCCAGCACAGATACGCAGTATTTT. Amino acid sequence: CASSFVGASTDTQYF.